This T cell receptor (beta chain) was documented in a study of OX40 agonist ivuxolimab in advanced cancers. Study observations and caveats: Dosing at 0.1 to 3.0 mg/kg was accompanied by clonal expansion of CD4+ and CD8+ blood T cells by week 6.

Sequencing was performed with immunoSEQ multiplex PCR; in TCRdb, only in-frame clones are kept and a portion is missing. The data contain approximately 25,000 clones, roughly 79% of them singletons. Germline assignment: CDR1 SGHNT and CDR2 YYREEE (reference sequence). The CDR3 is 16 amino acids. Trimming at V came to 0 bases and at J to 2 bases, leaving 4 bases not matched to a gene. Baseline was the first blood sampling point, followed by cycle 4 day 1 and cycle 7 day 1. Of note for this clone: Its antigen remains unidentified.

The source of this sequence is an adult with an advanced solid tumor such as melanoma, head and neck, liver or kidney cancer. The specimen was CD4+ or CD8+ T cells sorted from blood, collected in a trial of the OX40 agonist ivuxolimab. The rearrangement uses TRBV5-4 and TRBJ2-7, with 11 bases matching TRBD2. The CDR3 sequence is CASSLGGTSGAYEQYF. CDR3 DNA: TGTGCCAGCAGCTTGGGAGGGACTAGCGGAGCCTACGAGCAGTACTTC.